These 32 T cell receptor beta chains share one sample of origin, sequenced in a study of blood T cells in healthy people across ages. A second PCR of 7 to 11 cycles used a sample-barcoded 5' primer and a J-beta primer mix. TCRdb re-derived calls from the 5' RACE reads in MiXCR, one entry per CDR3 protein. The table includes 540,000 or so distinct CDR3 sequences, 27% detected once. The sequenced sample consisted of blood. All receptors come from an older woman in good health.

The rearrangement links TRBV5-1 to TRBJ2-6; D unclear. Per germline, CDR1 SGHRS and CDR2 YFSETQ. This CDR3 is 15 amino acids long. V shed 3 bases and J shed 0 bases, with 7 bases lying between them. The CDR3 loop is CASSSDNSGANVLTF. The CDR3 coding sequence is TGCGCCAGCAGCTCCGACAACTCTGGGGCCAACGTCCTGACTTTC.

V gene TRBV9 combines with J gene TRBJ2-5, with TRBD1 as a possible D gene (6 bases). The CDR3 contains 15 residues. Trimming removed 3 bases from V and 0 bases from J, with 12 bases in between. Per germline, CDR1 SGDLS and CDR2 YYNGEE. CDR3: CASSELTGYQETQYF. CDR3 nucleotide sequence: TGTGCCAGCAGCGAACTGACAGGATACCAAGAGACCCAGTACTTC. Full variable domain (outside the CDR3, taken from reference TRBV9 and TRBJ2-5): DSGVTQTPKHLITATGQRVTLRCSPRSGDLSVYWYQQSLDQGLQFLIQYYNGEERAKGNILERFSAQQFPDLHSELNLSSLELGDSALYFCASSELTGYQETQYFGPGTRLLVL.

The chain couples TRBV9 to TRBJ2-1; 7 bases are a match to TRBD1. CDR1 is SGDLS and CDR2 is YYNGEE in the germline V gene. V gave up 3 bases and J gave up 4 bases; unmatched junction bases: 7. CDR3 size: 15 residues. The CDR3, as DNA: TGTGCCAGCAGCGGGACCGGGACAGCTTACAATGAGCAGTTCTTC. Its translation is CASSGTGTAYNEQFF.

This clonotype showed up just a few times. The rearrangement joins TRBV7-2 to TRBJ1-3; tentatively, D is TRBD1 (6 bases). Per the germline V gene, CDR1 is SGHTA and CDR2 is FQGNSA. The CDR3 is 15 residues long. Trimming shortened V by 1 base and J by 4 bases, and 11 bases separated the two germline ends. This CDR3 reads CASSLVQGSGNTIYF. The CDR3 DNA sequence: TGTGCCAGCAGCTTAGTTCAGGGGTCGGGAAACACCATATATTTT.

This clonotype turned up a few times. V usage is TRBV27 and J usage is TRBJ2-5; 9 bases are a match to TRBD1. The J call could be wrong; TRBJ2-7 is a better fit for the DNA end. The germline V gene encodes CDR1 MNHEY and CDR2 SMNVEV (reference sequence). This CDR3 has 16 amino acids. CDR3 sequence: CASSLRLTGGLYEQYF. The CDR3 bases are TGTGCCAGCAGTTTACGGCTTACAGGGGGCCTCTACGAGCAGTACTTC.

This clonotype was observed a few times. This CDR3 is missing its conserved last phenylalanine or tryptophan, likely due to a read error. The genes are TRBV3-1 and TRBJ2-1; TRBD2 agrees at 9 bases. This CDR3 comprises 15 residues. Germline V gives CDR1 LGHDT, CDR2 YNNKEL (reference sequence). Trimming at V came to 4 bases and at J to 7 bases, leaving 8 bases not matched to a gene. CDR3 coding DNA: TGTGCCAGCAGCCCCCTAGCGGGGACTTTAAATGAGCAGTTCCTC. This sequence encodes CASSPLAGTLNEQFL.

V gene TRBV6-5 combines with J gene TRBJ1-6, with D uncertain. The germline V and J ends were trimmed by 4 bases and 1 base, with 14 bases remaining between them. CDR1 is MNHEY and CDR2 is SVGAGI in the germline V gene. The CDR3 spans 17 residues. The CDR3 DNA is TGTGCCAGCAGTTCGGACTTTTTTGGGTCCTATAATTCACCCCTCCACTTT. It codes for CASSSDFFGSYNSPLHF.

This clonotype occurred a few times. The chain has TRBV4-3 and TRBJ2-7; 14 bases line up with TRBD2. The end of the DNA fits TRBJ2-5 better, so the J call may be wrong. Germline assignment: CDR1 LGHNA and CDR2 YSLEER. CDR3 size: 17 residues. The CDR3 nucleotides read TGCGCCAGCAGCCAGACACGACTAGCGGGGGGGCGAGAGACCCAGTACTTC. Translated: CASSQTRLAGGRETQYF.

The rearrangement joins TRBV4-2 to TRBJ2-5, with 7 nucleotides matching TRBD1. Germline CDR1 LGHNA, CDR2 YNFKEQ. CDR3 length equals 18 residues. V lost 0 bases, J lost 2 bases, and 12 bases stayed unmatched. The DNA of the CDR3 is TGTGCCAGCAGCCAAGAACCAGACAGGGAATGGTTTCAAGAGACCCAGTACTTC. Its translation is CASSQEPDREWFQETQYF.

This clonotype was found a few times. The rearrangement joins TRBV7-2 to TRBJ2-5; possibly TRBD1 for D (6 bases). Trimming took off 1 base at V and 5 bases at J, with 14 bases between the two ends. This CDR3 is 15 amino acids long. The germline gives CDR1 SGHTA, CDR2 FQGNSA. The CDR3 is CASSLVTGLRETQYF. The CDR3 DNA follows: TGTGCCAGCAGCTTAGTTACAGGGTTGAGGGAGACCCAGTACTTC.

The chain has TRBV18 and TRBJ2-5; perhaps D is TRBD1 or TRBD2 (6 bases each). Germline V lookup: CDR1 KGHSH, CDR2 LQKENI. The ends were cut back, 8 bases at V and 3 bases at J, with 10 bases in the middle. The CDR3 runs 12 residues. CDR3 amino acids: CASKGGEETQYF. The CDR3 DNA is TGTGCCAGCAAGGGGGGAGAAGAGACCCAGTACTTC. The variable domain in full, completed from reference TRBV18 and TRBJ2-5, reads NAGVMQNPRHLVRRRGQEARLRCSPMKGHSHVYWYRQLPEEGLKFMVYLQKENIIDESGMPKERFSAEFPKEGPSILRIQQVVRGDSAAYFCASKGGEETQYFGPGTRLLVL.

This clonotype was seen a single time. The chain uses TRBV10-3 and TRBJ2-1, with 10 bases lining up with TRBD2. CDR1 is ENHRY and CDR2 is SYGVKD in the germline V gene. Losses at the gene ends were 6 bases for V and 2 bases for J; bases not matched to a gene: 7. The CDR3 sequence is 16 residues long. The CDR3: CAISRSGLAAYNEQFF. DNA of the CDR3: TGTGCCATCAGCAGGTCCGGACTAGCGGCCTACAATGAGCAGTTCTTC.

The genes are TRBV6-5 and TRBJ2-5; D is ambiguous. Gene TRBJ2-7 matches the end of the DNA better, so the J call may be wrong. The CDR3 is 13 residues long. Germline V gives CDR1 MNHEY, CDR2 SVGAGI. CDR3 coding DNA: TGTGCCAGCAGTTACTCGCCGCGAAACGAGCAGTACTTC. As protein: CASSYSPRNEQYF.

The rearrangement links TRBV19 to TRBJ2-5, with TRBD1 matching over 9 bases. Germline assignment: CDR1 LNHDA and CDR2 SQIVND (reference sequence). The CDR3 spans 16 residues. V was clipped by 1 base and J by 2 bases; unmatched bases: 5. Here the CDR3 reads CASSIGGQGTQETQYF. The CDR3 DNA is TGTGCCAGTAGTATAGGCGGACAGGGGACGCAAGAGACCCAGTACTTC.

Of note for this clonotype: One end of the junction does not line up with germline, which may come from a read error. The V call is TRBV29-1, the J call TRBJ2-7; D gene unclear. The CDR3 has 9 residues. Germline values: CDR1 SQVTM, CDR2 ANQGSEA. The CDR3 coding sequence is TGCAGCGTTGAAAGTCAGGAGAACTTC. Amino acid sequence: CSVESQENF.

The V gene is TRBV5-6, the J gene TRBJ1-2; D gene unclear. Trimming removed 0 bases at V and 10 bases at J, with 7 bases between. Germline V gene data show CDR1 as SGHDT and CDR2 as YYEEEE. The CDR3 sequence is 11 residues long. In DNA form, the CDR3 reads TGTGCCAGCAGCTTGGACTGGGACTACACCTTC. Amino acid sequence: CASSLDWDYTF.

Only a few counts were recorded for this clonotype. The chain is built from TRBV11-2 and TRBJ1-6; D is perhaps TRBD1 (5 bases). V was shortened by 4 bases and J by 8 bases, with 12 bases between the two germline ends. The V gene's germline CDR1 is SGHAT and CDR2 FQNNGV. The CDR3 is 14 amino acids. CDR3 DNA sequence: TGTGCCAGCAGCTCCGGGACCTGGGATTCACCCCTCCACTTT. Amino acid sequence: CASSSGTWDSPLHF.

The sample holds a few counts of this clonotype. The J gene is TRBJ1-3, the V gene TRBV7-2, with no clear D. This CDR3 is 15 amino acids long. The germline gives CDR1 SGHTA, CDR2 FQGNSA. V was pared by 5 bases and J by 1 base, with 12 bases between. The CDR3 DNA is TGTGCCAGCAGCCCCCAGTCTAAGTCTGGAAACACCATATATTTT. This translates into CASSPQSKSGNTIYF.

This clonotype was found once. The genes are TRBV2 and TRBJ1-3; 7 nucleotides match TRBD1. The V segment lost 3 bases and the J segment 3 bases; nucleotides outside the gene matches: 8. Per the germline V gene, CDR1 is SNHLY and CDR2 is FYNNEI. The CDR3 has 16 amino acids. The CDR3 here is CASSELGGANGNTIYF. DNA of the CDR3: TGTGCCAGCAGTGAGCTAGGGGGCGCGAATGGAAACACCATATATTTT.

This clonotype was picked up a small number of times. The chain combines TRBV14 with TRBJ2-1; D is uncertain. V was shortened by 4 bases and J by 10 bases, with 14 bases between the two germline ends. The germline CDR1 and CDR2 sequences are SGHDN and FVKESK. The CDR3 length is 13 residues. This chain's CDR3 is CASSPQGPSEQFF. DNA of the CDR3: TGTGCCAGCAGCCCTCAAGGGCCCTCCGAGCAGTTCTTC.

The chain couples TRBV6-1 to TRBJ2-5, with D possibly TRBD1 on 5 matching bases. V dropped 1 base and J dropped 5 bases, with 14 bases sitting between them. This CDR3 is built from 15 residues. Germline CDR1 and CDR2: MNHNS and SASEGT. CDR3 sequence (DNA): TGTGCCAGCAGTGAAGGTCCAGGGCGGTGGGAGACCCAGTACTTC. Translated: CASSEGPGRWETQYF.

This clonotype appeared many times. The chain couples TRBV11-3 to TRBJ2-7, with a possible D match to TRBD1 (6 bases). CDR3 length equals 14 residues. Trimming pared 5 bases from V and 3 bases from J, leaving 14 bases between. Germline loops: CDR1 SGHNT, CDR2 YENEEA. The CDR3 sequence: CASSPRGAYYEQYF. CDR3 bases: TGTGCCAGCAGCCCCAGGGGCGCCTACTACGAGCAGTACTTC.

The V call is TRBV6-2 or TRBV6-3, the J call TRBJ2-7, with D uncertain. V was clipped by 2 bases and J by 3 bases, with 5 bases between them. The CDR3 extends over 12 amino acids. The germline CDR1 and CDR2 sequences are MNHEY and SVGEGT. The CDR3: CASSYNGYEQYF. The CDR3 nucleotides read TGTGCCAGCAGTTACAATGGCTACGAGCAGTACTTC.

The genes are TRBV27 and TRBJ1-2, with D unclear. Per germline, CDR1 MNHEY and CDR2 SMNVEV (reference sequence). The germline V and J ends were trimmed by 2 bases and 5 bases, with 12 bases remaining between them. The CDR3 loop spans 14 amino acids. CDR3 DNA sequence: TGTGCCAGCAGTTTAAAAGGGTTGGGTTATGGCTACACCTTC. Encoded protein: CASSLKGLGYGYTF.

This clonotype has only a few counts. The junction shows a germline mismatch at one end, possibly a read error. The chain links TRBV20-1 to TRBJ2-5, with D perhaps assigned TRBD1 or TRBD2 (5 bases each). In germline, CDR1 is DFQATT, CDR2 SNEGSKA (reference sequence). The length of the CDR3 is 16 residues. The CDR3 nucleotides read TGCAGTGCTAGGGCCCCGAAAGGGAGTGAGGGGAATGAGCGGTTCTTC. It yields the protein CSARAPKGSEGNERFF.

This chain's CDR3 is CASSHDHGQGEQYF. CDR3 nucleotide sequence: TGCGCCAGCAGCCACGACCATGGACAGGGCGAGCAGTACTTC. The chain links TRBV4-3 to TRBJ2-7; TRBD1 agrees at 8 bases. This CDR3 has 14 residues. Germline CDR1 and CDR2: LGHNA and YSLEER. Trimming at V came to 3 bases and at J to 6 bases, leaving 7 bases not matched to a gene.

The V call is TRBV7-2, the J call TRBJ2-5; a possible D gene is TRBD2 (6 bases). V gave up 5 bases and J gave up 4 bases, with 17 bases separating them. The CDR3 sequence is 15 residues long. Germline V gives CDR1 SGHTA, CDR2 FQGNSA. CDR3 region: CASSPRAGRGETQYF. The CDR3 DNA follows: TGTGCCAGCAGCCCCCGGGCAGGGCGGGGAGAGACCCAGTACTTC.

The sample holds a few counts of this clonotype. The chain uses TRBV29-1 and TRBJ2-3, with D perhaps matching TRBD2 (7 bases). Trimming cost V 8 bases and J 0 bases, with 12 bases left between them. The CDR3 sequence is 13 residues long. The germline V gene encodes CDR1 SQVTM and CDR2 ANQGSEA. The CDR3 spells CSWGGPSTDTQYF. For the CDR3, the DNA is TGCAGCTGGGGGGGCCCTAGCACAGATACGCAGTATTTT.

This sequence joins TRBV12-3 or TRBV12-4 and TRBJ1-1; D unclear. The length of the CDR3 is 15 residues. Trimming took off 2 bases at V and 0 bases at J, with 10 bases between the two ends. The CDR3 DNA reads as TGTGCCAGCAGTTTATCGGGTTCCATGAACACTGAAGCTTTCTTT. Protein: CASSLSGSMNTEAFF.

The V call is TRBV6-1, the J call TRBJ2-4; possible D gene TRBD1, 6 bases. In germline, CDR1 is MNHNS, CDR2 SASEGT. V shed 6 bases and J shed 4 bases, with 10 bases lying between them. The CDR3 sequence is 13 residues long. In nucleotides, the CDR3 is TGTGCCAGCAGGAAGGACAGTAAAAACATTCAGTACTTC. This encodes CASRKDSKNIQYF.

The J gene is TRBJ2-2, the V gene TRBV29-1, with D possibly being TRBD1 (6 bases). Germline V gene data show CDR1 as SQVTM and CDR2 as ANQGSEA. V lost 3 bases, J lost 1 base, and 12 bases lay in between. The CDR3 spans 15 residues. CDR3 DNA sequence: TGCAGCGTTGATATCCGGGACAAGAACACCGGGGAGCTGTTTTTT. It codes for CSVDIRDKNTGELFF.

This clonotype has a handful of counts. The chain joins TRBV7-2 to TRBJ2-3; D is ambiguous. Judging by the DNA end, TRBJ1-5 fits better; the J call may be wrong. This CDR3 is 13 amino acids long. CDR1 is SGHTA, CDR2 FQGNSA, per germline. For the CDR3, the DNA is TGTGCCAGCAGCTCCGGGCCGCCAATAGCGCAGCATTTT. This translates into CASSSGPPIAQHF.